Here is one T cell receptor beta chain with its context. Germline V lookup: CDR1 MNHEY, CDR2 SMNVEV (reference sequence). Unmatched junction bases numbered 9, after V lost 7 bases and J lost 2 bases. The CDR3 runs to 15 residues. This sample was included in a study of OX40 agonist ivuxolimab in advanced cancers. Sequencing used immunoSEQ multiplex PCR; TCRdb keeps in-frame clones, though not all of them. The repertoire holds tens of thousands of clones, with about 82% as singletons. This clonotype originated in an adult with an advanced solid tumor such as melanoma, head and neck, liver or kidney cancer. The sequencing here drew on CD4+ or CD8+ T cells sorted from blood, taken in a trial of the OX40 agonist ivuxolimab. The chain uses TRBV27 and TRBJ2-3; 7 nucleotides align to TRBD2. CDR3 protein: CASTPGRGFTDTQYF. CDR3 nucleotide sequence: TGTGCCAGCACCCCGGGGCGGGGGTTCACAGATACGCAGTATTTT.